These 30 T cell receptor beta chains were sequenced from one sample in a study of CD4 T cells in relation to SARS-CoV-2 and coronaviruses. Before the COVID-19 pandemic, during about 2011-2018, CD4+ T cells were taken from unexposed donors. Sequenced by immunoSEQ multiplex PCR; TCRdb stores in-frame clones only, minus some. Seen here are about 64,000 clones, 94% observed once, and the top ten hold roughly 0.14%. Source material: naive CD4+ T cells from PBMCs. Subset defined: naive CD4+ T cells isolated by negative enrichment. The receptor source for this set is a human donor in good health.

The CDR3 spells CASSRTRSSYNEQFF. The CDR3 coding sequence is TGTGCCAGCAGTCGGACTAGGAGCTCCTACAATGAGCAGTTCTTC. The chain couples TRBV6-5 to TRBJ2-1; 7 bases map to TRBD2. Germline CDR1 reads MNHEY; CDR2 reads SVGAGI. The trim removed 5 bases at V and 0 bases at J, leaving 4 bases unmatched. This CDR3 region has 15 residues.

J is TRBJ1-6 and V is TRBV7-2; no reliable D call. CDR1 is SGHTA, CDR2 FQGNSA, per germline. V lost 7 bases and J 7 bases, leaving 8 bases between the germline ends. The CDR3 extends over 12 amino acids. CDR3 residues: CASTQGNSPLHF. The DNA of the CDR3 is TGTGCCAGCACCCAAGGGAATTCACCCCTCCACTTT. Full variable domain (remainder filled in from reference TRBV7-2 and TRBJ1-6): GAGVSQSPSNKVTEKGKDVELRCDPISGHTALYWYRQSLGQGLEFLIYFQGNSAPDKSGLPSDRFSAERTGGSVSTLTIQRTQQEDSAVYLCASTQGNSPLHFGNGTRLTVT.

This chain joins TRBV6-5 and TRBJ2-7; D is uncertain. CDR1 is MNHEY, CDR2 SVGAGI, per germline. Trimming took off 6 bases at V and 9 bases at J, with 12 bases between the two ends. This CDR3 has 11 residues. The CDR3 reads CASSDATLQYF. DNA of the CDR3: TGTGCCAGCAGCGATGCTACGTTGCAGTACTTC.

The chain uses TRBV18 and TRBJ2-7, with 14 bases identical to TRBD2. CDR1 and CDR2 from the germline V gene are KGHSH and LQKENI. This CDR3 is 16 amino acids long. Trimming at V came to 3 bases and at J to 9 bases, leaving 10 bases not matched to a gene. CDR3 nucleotides: TGTGCCAGCTCACCGTCACCCGGGACTAGCGGGAGTTGGCAGTACTTC. Protein: CASSPSPGTSGSWQYF.

This rearrangement joins TRBV11-2 to TRBJ2-7; D ambiguous. The CDR3 has 12 residues. Germline V gene sequence: CDR1 SGHAT, CDR2 FQNNGV. V lost 2 bases and J 3 bases, leaving 5 bases between the germline ends. As DNA, the CDR3 is TGTGCCAGCAGCTTAACCCGCTACGAGCAGTACTTC. It yields the protein CASSLTRYEQYF.

The gene calls are TRBV19 and TRBJ1-2, with D tentatively TRBD1 (6 bases). CDR1 and CDR2 (germline): LNHDA, SQIVND (reference sequence). V was cut by 9 bases and J by 4 bases, with 21 bases left in between. The CDR3 consists of 15 residues. The CDR3 DNA reads as TGTGCCAGCCAAGACGACAGGTCGGGATCCTATGGCTACACCTTC. It translates to CASQDDRSGSYGYTF.

V usage is TRBV5-8 and J usage is TRBJ2-2; D remains unclear. The CDR3 has 14 residues. V lost 3 bases and J 7 bases, leaving 13 bases between the germline ends. The germline gives CDR1 SGHTS, CDR2 YDEGEE. This CDR3 is CASSSVYPIGELFF. CDR3 nucleotides: TGTGCCAGCAGCTCCGTATACCCCATCGGGGAGCTGTTTTTT. The entire variable domain, with the rest obtained from reference TRBV5-8 and TRBJ2-2, is as follows: EAGVTQSPTHLIKTRGQQATLRCSPISGHTSVYWYQQALGLGLQFLLWYDEGEERNRGNFPPRFSGRQFPNYSSELNVNALELEDSALYLCASSSVYPIGELFFGEGSRLTVL.

The chain combines TRBV28 with TRBJ2-7; 8 bases match TRBD1. J lost 3 bases, V lost 7 bases, and 8 bases had no gene match. This CDR3 spans 14 amino acids. CDR1 and CDR2 from the germline V gene are MDHEN and SYDVKM. CDR3 in amino acids: CASTSPGGSYEQYF. CDR3 nucleotide sequence: TGTGCCAGCACGTCCCCAGGGGGCAGCTACGAGCAGTACTTC.

The genes are TRBV15 and TRBJ2-7, with D uncertain. This CDR3 has 17 residues. From germline, CDR1 is LNHNV and CDR2 YYDKDF (reference sequence). Trimming shortened V by 0 bases and J by 2 bases, and 17 bases separated the two germline ends. For the CDR3, the DNA is TGTGCCACCAGCAGAGATACCTTGAGGCGCGTTACCTACGAGCAGTACTTC. It encodes CATSRDTLRRVTYEQYF.

V is TRBV28 and J is TRBJ2-2; D could derive from TRBD1 or TRBD2 (6 bases each). Trimming pared 4 bases from V and 2 bases from J, leaving 11 bases between. The germline gives CDR1 MDHEN, CDR2 SYDVKM. The CDR3 is 15 amino acids. DNA of the CDR3: TGTGCCAGCAGTTCGGCGGGACAAAACACCGGGGAGCTGTTTTTT. Its protein is CASSSAGQNTGELFF.

The CDR3 DNA is TGTGCCAGCAGCTTAGGCCTGAACAATCAGCCCCAGCATTTT. Translation gives CASSLGLNNQPQHF. This rearrangement joins TRBV11-2 to TRBJ1-5, with D uncertain. This CDR3 contains 14 residues. Germline lookup yields CDR1 SGHAT and CDR2 FQNNGV. V was clipped by 1 base and J by 3 bases, with 7 bases between them. The full variable domain, rest sourced from reference TRBV11-2 and TRBJ1-5, is EAGVAQSPRYKIIEKRQSVAFWCNPISGHATLYWYQQILGQGPKLLIQFQNNGVVDDSQLPKDRFSAERLKGVDSTLKIQPAKLEDSAVYLCASSLGLNNQPQHFGDGTRLSIL.

The V gene is TRBV6-1, the J gene TRBJ1-5, with 9 bases aligning to TRBD1. CDR1 and CDR2 from the germline V gene are MNHNS and SASEGT. V was pared by 4 bases and J by 6 bases, with 10 bases of the junction left unmatched. The CDR3 loop spans 16 amino acids. The CDR3 here is CASSATQDRGGQPQHF. CDR3 nucleotides: TGTGCCAGCAGTGCCACTCAGGACAGGGGAGGTCAGCCCCAGCATTTT.

This sequence joins TRBV28 and TRBJ1-4, with 7 bases identical to TRBD1. Germline V lookup: CDR1 MDHEN, CDR2 SYDVKM. The junction had 6 bases not matched to a gene; V was cut back by 6 bases and J by 8 bases. This CDR3 is 13 amino acids long. CDR3 in DNA: TGTGCCAGCAGGTATCCGGGACAGGAAAAACTGTTTTTT. Amino acids: CASRYPGQEKLFF. Full variable domain (rest looked up from reference TRBV28 and TRBJ1-4): DVKVTQSSRYLVKRTGEKVFLECVQDMDHENMFWYRQDPGLGLRLIYFSYDVKMKEKGDIPEGYSVSREKKERFSLILESASTNQTSMYLCASRYPGQEKLFFGSGTQLSVL.

This chain uses TRBV15 with TRBJ2-7; D unresolved. The CDR3 consists of 15 residues. Trimming took 1 base from V and 0 from J, leaving 10 bases between them. Germline CDR1 and CDR2: LNHNV and YYDKDF (reference sequence). CDR3 DNA sequence: TGTGCCACCAGCAGAGGGGTAGGTAGCTCCTACGAGCAGTACTTC. Translating gives CATSRGVGSSYEQYF.

The chain recombines TRBV2 with TRBJ2-1, with a possible D match to TRBD1 (6 bases). CDR3 length equals 14 residues. CDR1 SNHLY and CDR2 FYNNEI come from the germline V gene. V lost 6 bases to trimming and J lost 9 bases, with 18 bases between them. The CDR3 DNA reads TGTGCCAGCAGAGCCCGGGACACTTCCGCTGAGCAGTTCTTC. It codes for CASRARDTSAEQFF.

The chain links TRBV28 to TRBJ2-7; TRBD2 matches at 8 bases. Germline trimming cut 5 bases from V and 4 bases from J; bases unmatched to any gene: 1. CDR3 length equals 12 residues. Looked up from germline, CDR1 is MDHEN and CDR2 is SYDVKM. CDR3 sequence reads: CASSTGGYEQYF. In DNA form, the CDR3 reads TGTGCCAGCAGTACGGGGGGGTACGAGCAGTACTTC.

The chain joins TRBV6-5 to TRBJ2-7; a weak D match, TRBD1 (5 bases). This CDR3 is built from 14 residues. Between the trimmed V and J ends, which lost 5 bases and 3 bases, there was a span of 14 bases. The germline V gene has CDR1 MNHEY and CDR2 SVGAGI. The DNA of the CDR3 is TGTGCCAGCAGTCCACGTAGGACAAGCTACGAGCAGTACTTC. Protein sequence: CASSPRRTSYEQYF.

The CDR3 is CASSLRATESSGANVLTF. The CDR3 nucleotides read TGTGCCAGCAGCCTCAGGGCGACAGAGAGCTCTGGGGCCAACGTCCTGACTTTC. This chain joins TRBV14 and TRBJ2-6; D possibly corresponds to TRBD1 (5 bases). Per germline, CDR1 SGHDN and CDR2 FVKESK. The CDR3 spans 18 residues. V lost 4 bases and J 0 bases, leaving 16 bases between the germline ends.

The J gene is TRBJ2-1, the V gene TRBV5-5, with D possibly matching TRBD2 (5 bases). This CDR3 region has 14 residues. V was pared by 2 bases and J by 8 bases, with 14 bases between. Germline CDR1 is SGHKS and CDR2 is YYEKEE (reference sequence). CDR3 residues: CASSLGGPVDEQFF. The CDR3 DNA sequence: TGTGCCAGCAGCTTAGGAGGTCCGGTGGATGAGCAGTTCTTC.

The V call is TRBV6-2 or TRBV6-3, the J call TRBJ2-3; D perhaps matches TRBD1 (5 bases). The CDR3 is 15 residues long. V was clipped by 5 bases and J by 1 base, with 13 bases between them. Germline V CDR1 and CDR2: MNHEY, SVGEGT. The CDR3 loop is CASSTLGRGTDTQYF. The CDR3 DNA follows: TGTGCCAGCAGTACCTTGGGCAGGGGCACAGATACGCAGTATTTT.

The chain carries TRBV28 and TRBJ2-5; possible D gene TRBD2, 5 bases. Trimming shortened V by 8 bases and J by 2 bases, and 9 bases separated the two germline ends. The CDR3 is made up of 12 amino acids. Looked up from germline, CDR1 is MDHEN and CDR2 is SYDVKM. CDR3 sequence: CASWTGQETQYF. CDR3 nucleotides: TGTGCCAGCTGGACGGGGCAAGAGACCCAGTACTTC.

V and J are TRBV19 and TRBJ2-6; no firm D call. V lost 3 bases to trimming and J lost 4 bases, with 4 bases between them. Germline loops: CDR1 LNHDA, CDR2 SQIVND (reference sequence). This CDR3 is 13 amino acids long. CDR3: CASSMSGANVLTF. The CDR3 DNA reads TGTGCCAGTAGTATGTCCGGGGCCAACGTCCTGACTTTC.

V usage is TRBV9 and J usage is TRBJ2-7; D gene unclear. The CDR3 is 15 residues long. The germline CDR1 and CDR2 sequences are SGDLS and YYNGEE. Between the trimmed V and J ends, which lost 3 bases and 0 bases, there was a span of 13 bases. In DNA, the CDR3 is TGTGCCAGCAGCGCACAGCTAGGTTTCTCCTACGAGCAGTACTTC. This encodes CASSAQLGFSYEQYF. The variable domain in full, with the rest retrieved from reference TRBV9 and TRBJ2-7, is DSGVTQTPKHLITATGQRVTLRCSPRSGDLSVYWYQQSLDQGLQFLIQYYNGEERAKGNILERFSAQQFPDLHSELNLSSLELGDSALYFCASSAQLGFSYEQYFGPGTRLTVT.

The rearrangement joins TRBV9 to TRBJ2-5; D is possibly TRBD2 (6 bases). The CDR3 has 16 amino acids. V lost 0 bases and J 9 bases, leaving 21 bases between the germline ends. Germline V gene sequence: CDR1 SGDLS, CDR2 YYNGEE. The CDR3 DNA reads as TGTGCCAGCAGCGTAGCGGTAGCGGATCTTGCCGGTCCCCAGTACTTC. It specifies CASSVAVADLAGPQYF.

V and J are TRBV30 and TRBJ1-1, with D unresolved. Germline V lookup: CDR1 GTSNPN, CDR2 SVGIG (reference sequence). The CDR3 spans 13 residues. The V and J ends lost 3 bases and 0 bases respectively, with 8 bases between them. CDR3 protein: CAWRQNLNTEAFF. The CDR3 DNA reads as TGTGCCTGGAGACAGAACCTGAACACTGAAGCTTTCTTT. Together with reference TRBV30 and TRBJ1-1, the CDR3 gives the full variable domain: SQTIHQWPATLVQPVGSPLSLECTVEGTSNPNLYWYRQAAGRGLQLLFYSVGIGQISSEVPQNLSASRPQDRQFILSSKKLLLSDSGFYLCAWRQNLNTEAFFGQGTRLTVV.

CDR3: CATAGNPISYEQYF. The DNA for the CDR3 is TGTGCCACCGCGGGAAACCCTATATCCTACGAGCAGTACTTC. The chain employs TRBV15 and TRBJ2-7, with D tentatively TRBD2 (6 bases). V lost 8 bases, J lost 1 base, and 15 bases lay in between. Germline loops: CDR1 LNHNV, CDR2 YYDKDF (reference sequence). This CDR3 has 14 residues.

The V and J genes are TRBV24-1 and TRBJ2-5; no clear D. V was cut by 4 bases and J by 1 base, with 12 bases left in between. The CDR3 runs to 15 residues. CDR1 is KGHDR and CDR2 is SFDVKD in the germline V gene. The CDR3: CATSESRAFQETQYF. The CDR3 nucleotides are TGTGCCACCAGTGAGTCCAGAGCCTTCCAAGAGACCCAGTACTTC.

The rearrangement uses TRBV6-6 and TRBJ2-1; D is undetermined. This CDR3 is 12 amino acids long. Germline assignment: CDR1 MNHNY and CDR2 SVGAGI (reference sequence). The V end was cut by 5 bases, the J end by 3 bases, with 5 bases between. CDR3 amino acids: CASSLRYNEQFF. As DNA, the CDR3 is TGTGCCAGCAGTCTCCGCTACAATGAGCAGTTCTTC.

The chain employs TRBV6-4 and TRBJ2-1; a weak D match, TRBD2 (6 bases). V lost 2 bases to trimming and J lost 5 bases, with 13 bases between them. CDR3 length: 15 residues. Germline CDR1 reads MRHNA; CDR2 reads SNTAGT. The CDR3 DNA reads as TGTGCCAGCAGTGACACAAGCGGGTCCGACAATGAGCAGTTCTTC. This translates into CASSDTSGSDNEQFF.

The gene calls are TRBV27 and TRBJ2-2; 12 bases are shared with TRBD2. With V trimmed by 6 bases and J by 13 bases, 9 bases remained unmatched. There are 14 residues in the CDR3. Germline CDR1 and CDR2: MNHEY and SMNVEV (reference sequence). CDR3 in amino acids: CASSPTSGSPRLFF. The CDR3 region has the DNA TGTGCCAGCAGCCCGACTAGCGGGAGCCCCAGGCTGTTTTTT.